The 26 T cell receptor beta chains below were found in one sample sequenced in a study of post-analysis software for immune sequencing data. Notes on the study in general: When patients were compared with controls, about 5 TRBV segments were more frequent, TRBV5-6, TRBV5-1 and TRBV20-1 among them.

Included in the TCR beta cDNA libraries were unique molecular identifiers. TCRdb redid the calling of the PCR reads with MiXCR, one entry per CDR3 protein. In the table there are roughly 800,000 distinct CDR3 sequences, around 45% of which are singletons. Which antigens these TCRs recognize remains unknown. The sample consisted of blood. Receptors originate from a girl between 10 and 17 years old with multiple sclerosis.

This clonotype was found a few times. The rearrangement joins TRBV4-1 to TRBJ2-7; D perhaps matches TRBD2 (6 bases). The CDR3 consists of 16 residues. Trimming removed 0 bases from V and 3 bases from J, with 15 bases in between. Germline V gene lookup returns CDR1 MGHRA and CDR2 YSYEKL. The CDR3 DNA is TGCGCCAGCAGCCAAGATCGCCTGGCGCGGGACTACGAGCAGTACTTC. Its translation: CASSQDRLARDYEQYF.

This clonotype was counted between two and nine times. A read error may account for a junction end that differs from germline. The chain links TRBV27 to TRBJ2-3, with D possibly TRBD2 on 6 matching bases. Germline V gene sequence: CDR1 MNHEY, CDR2 SMNVEV (reference sequence). The CDR3 is 16 residues long. Written as DNA, the CDR3 is TGTGCCAGCAGCCAAATCCGGGGGACCCGCACGGATACGCAGTATTTT. Its translation: CASSQIRGTRTDTQYF.

This clonotype was picked up one time. The chain links TRBV20-1 to TRBJ1-1; D not resolved. Germline V gene data show CDR1 as DFQATT and CDR2 as SNEGSKA (reference sequence). Deletions cut 3 bases from V and 4 bases from J, with 9 bases between. The CDR3 contains 12 residues. DNA of the CDR3: TGCAGTGCTAGCCGGGTTGGCACTGAAGCTTTCTTT. Its protein product is CSASRVGTEAFF.

The chain has TRBV20-1 and TRBJ2-4; possible D gene TRBD2, 6 bases. Judging by the DNA end, TRBJ2-7 fits better; the J call may be wrong. The germline CDR1 and CDR2 sequences are DFQATT and SNEGSKA (reference sequence). The CDR3 is made up of 13 amino acids. CDR3 region: CSAMRGRVYEQYF. The CDR3 region has the DNA TGCAGTGCCATGCGGGGTCGGGTCTACGAGCAGTACTTC.

V gene TRBV6-2 or TRBV6-3 combines with J gene TRBJ2-1; perhaps TRBD1 as D (6 bases). The CDR3 loop spans 14 amino acids. Germline lookup yields CDR1 MNHEY and CDR2 SVGEGT. V was shortened by 6 bases and J by 3 bases, with 12 bases between the two germline ends. CDR3 loop: CASRPGVFYNEQFF. The DNA of the CDR3 is TGTGCCAGCAGGCCAGGGGTTTTCTACAATGAGCAGTTCTTC.

This sequence joins TRBV12-3 or TRBV12-4 and TRBJ1-2; TRBD1 aligns across 7 bases. Trimming took 5 bases from V and 8 from J; bases not matched to a gene: 8. The CDR3 is made up of 13 amino acids. For the CDR3, the DNA is TGTGCCAGCAGTCCGGACAGGTCCAAAGGCTACACCTTC. Translation gives CASSPDRSKGYTF.

This clonotype was counted a few times. The chain couples TRBV11-2 to TRBJ2-3; D possibly corresponds to TRBD1 (6 bases). The ends were cut back, 1 base at V and 2 bases at J, with 10 bases in the middle. The V gene's germline CDR1 is SGHAT and CDR2 FQNNGV. This CDR3 region has 15 residues. As DNA, the CDR3 is TGTGCCAGCAGCTTAGGAGGGACAACCACAGATACGCAGTATTTT. Its translation is CASSLGGTTTDTQYF.

This sequence joins TRBV6-6 and TRBJ1-3, with D tentatively TRBD1 (5 bases). CDR3 length: 15 residues. Trimming pared 0 bases from V and 4 bases from J, leaving 10 bases between. Germline V gene lookup returns CDR1 MNHNY and CDR2 SVGAGI (reference sequence). In DNA form, the CDR3 reads TGTGCCAGCAGTTACTCGGGAGGGGCCGGAAACACCATATATTTT. The encoded protein is CASSYSGGAGNTIYF.

This chain links TRBV7-8 with TRBJ2-7; TRBD2 matches at 11 bases. The V segment lost 3 bases and the J segment 0 bases; nucleotides outside the gene matches: 7. This CDR3 has 17 residues. CDR1 SGHVS and CDR2 FQNEAQ come from the germline V gene. CDR3 sequence (DNA): TGTGCCAGCAGCTTGGGACTAGCGGTTCTTAACTCCTACGAGCAGTACTTC. Its protein product is CASSLGLAVLNSYEQYF.

This chain connects TRBV29-1 to TRBJ1-2, with D tentatively TRBD1 (5 bases). The V end lost 6 bases, the J end lost 8 bases, and 19 bases lay between the germline ends. CDR3 size: 13 residues. Germline loops: CDR1 SQVTM, CDR2 ANQGSEA. The CDR3 sequence: CSVTLRGEYGYTF. CDR3 nucleotides: TGCAGCGTGACATTGAGGGGCGAGTACGGCTACACCTTC.

This clonotype was counted between two and nine times. Mismatch with germline at one junction end may stem from a read error. The chain employs TRBV5-1 and TRBJ2-6; D gene uncertain. Germline V lookup: CDR1 SGHRS, CDR2 YFSETQ. The CDR3 length is 15 residues. CDR3 in amino acids: CASSLKGSGANVLTF. The CDR3 DNA reads as TGTGCCAGCAGTTTAAAGGGCTCTGGGGCCAACGTCCTGACTTTC.

The J gene is TRBJ2-3, the V gene TRBV7-2, with unresolved D. The V gene's germline CDR1 is SGHTA and CDR2 FQGNSA. With 1 base removed from V and 7 bases from J, the gap between germline ends came to 21 bases. The CDR3 consists of 17 residues. DNA for the CDR3: TGTGCCAGCAGCTTAGATCGTGCTAGTGGACCTCTGTATACGCAGTATTTT. Protein product: CASSLDRASGPLYTQYF.

The rearrangement uses TRBV2 and TRBJ2-4; 8 positions match TRBD1. Gene TRBJ2-7 matches the end of the DNA better, so the J call may be wrong. The V gene's germline CDR1 is SNHLY and CDR2 FYNNEI. CDR3 size: 14 residues. CDR3 in amino acids: CASSSWTGPYEQYF. CDR3 sequence (DNA): TGTGCCAGCAGCTCATGGACAGGGCCCTACGAGCAGTACTTC.

In its sample, this clonotype was seen many times. V usage is TRBV20-1 and J usage is TRBJ2-5, with D perhaps TRBD1 (5 bases). The CDR3 is made up of 14 amino acids. The germline V gene has CDR1 DFQATT and CDR2 SNEGSKA (reference sequence). V lost 1 base to trimming and J lost 0 bases, with 9 bases between them. The CDR3 DNA is TGCAGTGCTAGAGGACAGACATACCAAGAGACCCAGTACTTC. This gives the protein CSARGQTYQETQYF.

The chain employs TRBV25-1 and TRBJ1-1; TRBD1 matches at 11 bases. Germline trimming cut 0 bases from V and 1 base from J; bases unmatched to any gene: 1. This CDR3 is 16 amino acids long. Germline assignment: CDR1 MGHDK and CDR2 SYGVNS. This CDR3 reads CASSEYGTGGNTEAFF. CDR3 in DNA: TGTGCCAGCAGTGAATATGGGACAGGGGGGAACACTGAAGCTTTCTTT.

This clonotype was found a few times. The chain recombines TRBV6-1 with TRBJ2-1; a weak D match, TRBD2 (5 bases). The CDR3 totals 17 residues. Germline V CDR1 and CDR2: MNHNS, SASEGT. Trimming shortened V by 8 bases and J by 6 bases, and 26 bases separated the two germline ends. The CDR3 region is CASSIGRSDLSTNEQFF. CDR3 DNA sequence: TGTGCCAGCTCTATAGGCCGGTCGGACTTGTCTACCAATGAGCAGTTCTTC.

This clonotype was seen a handful of times. The rearrangement links TRBV6-1 to TRBJ1-2; D is ambiguous. CDR3 length: 13 amino acids. CDR1 is MNHNS, CDR2 SASEGT, per germline. V dropped 2 bases and J dropped 1 base, with 5 bases sitting between them. Written as DNA, the CDR3 is TGTGCCAGCAGTGAAATTCTTAACTATGGCTACACCTTC. It translates to CASSEILNYGYTF.

This clonotype appeared a few times. V usage is TRBV27 and J usage is TRBJ1-1; D gene ambiguous. Germline loops: CDR1 MNHEY, CDR2 SMNVEV (reference sequence). V shed 3 bases and J shed 4 bases, with 9 bases lying between them. This CDR3 region has 13 residues. CDR3: CASSFSGRTEAFF. As DNA, the CDR3 is TGTGCCAGCAGTTTCTCAGGTCGCACTGAAGCTTTCTTT.

The chain employs TRBV12-5 and TRBJ1-1; D is uncertain. Germline loops: CDR1 LGHNT, CDR2 FRNRAP. CDR3 length equals 11 residues. V lost 2 bases to trimming and J lost 5 bases, with 3 bases between them. The CDR3, as DNA: TGTGCTAGTGGTTTGCAGACTGAAGCTTTCTTT. This codes for CASGLQTEAFF.

The chain employs TRBV24-1 and TRBJ1-2, with 10 bases that match TRBD1. The CDR3 contains 15 residues. V lost 3 bases to trimming and J lost 5 bases; unmatched junction nucleotides: 5. The germline gives CDR1 KGHDR, CDR2 SFDVKD. CDR3 sequence reads: CATSDPGQGVYGYTF. The CDR3, as DNA: TGTGCCACCAGTGATCCCGGACAGGGGGTTTATGGCTACACCTTC.

This clonotype appeared a few times. This rearrangement joins TRBV20-1 to TRBJ1-2; unclear D gene. CDR3 length: 15 residues. Trimming took 0 bases from V and 4 from J, leaving 15 bases between them. Germline-derived CDR1 and CDR2 are DFQATT and SNEGSKA (reference sequence). CDR3 sequence: CSARDLWVNGYGYTF. CDR3 coding DNA: TGCAGTGCTAGAGATCTCTGGGTAAACGGCTATGGCTACACCTTC.

The sample holds one count of this clonotype. The rearrangement links TRBV15 to TRBJ2-1, with 9 bases identical to TRBD2. The trim removed 4 bases at V and 4 bases at J, leaving 5 bases unmatched. This CDR3 contains 15 residues. Per the germline V gene, CDR1 is LNHNV and CDR2 is YYDKDF (reference sequence). CDR3: CATSNRAGGYNEQFF. DNA for the CDR3: TGTGCCACCAGCAACCGAGCGGGAGGATACAATGAGCAGTTCTTC.

The CDR3 DNA sequence: TGTGCCAGCAGCTTAACGTCTCGGCTAGCGGGAGAGACCACAGATACGCAGTATTTT. Its protein product is CASSLTSRLAGETTDTQYF. The chain recombines TRBV7-3 with TRBJ2-3; 10 nucleotides align to TRBD2. CDR1 and CDR2 (germline): SGHTA, FQGTGA. This CDR3 spans 19 amino acids. V was pared by 0 bases and J by 2 bases, with 11 bases of the junction left unmatched. The full variable domain, with the rest looked up from reference TRBV7-3 and TRBJ2-3, is GAGVSQTPSNKVTEKGKYVELRCDPISGHTALYWYRQSLGQGPEFLIYFQGTGAADDSGLPNDRFFAVRPEGSVSTLKIQRTERGDSAVYLCASSLTSRLAGETTDTQYFGPGTRLTVL.

The chain couples TRBV20-1 to TRBJ2-5; the match to TRBD2 covers 10 bases. The CDR3 is 17 amino acids. With 0 bases clipped from V and 11 bases from J, the junction kept 18 bases outside the gene matches. Germline V gene data show CDR1 as DFQATT and CDR2 as SNEGSKA (reference sequence). The CDR3 loop reads CSARDPLAGERYNEQYF. In DNA, the CDR3 is TGCAGTGCTAGAGATCCCCTAGCGGGAGAAAGGTACAATGAGCAGTACTTC.

The V gene is TRBV7-9, the J gene TRBJ2-7; D tentatively fits TRBD1 or TRBD2 (5 bases each). This CDR3 has 17 residues. Between the trimmed V and J ends, which lost 1 base and 0 bases, there was a span of 16 bases. In germline, CDR1 is SEHNR, CDR2 FQNEAQ (reference sequence). CDR3 residues: CASSLGGSGLSSYEQYF. Here the CDR3 DNA reads TGTGCCAGCAGCTTAGGAGGGTCAGGGTTGAGCTCCTACGAGCAGTACTTC. The whole variable domain, filled in from reference TRBV7-9 and TRBJ2-7, reads DTGVSQNPRHKITKRGQNVTFRCDPISEHNRLYWYRQTLGQGPEFLTYFQNEAQLEKSRLLSDRFSAERPKGSFSTLEIQRTEQGDSAMYLCASSLGGSGLSSYEQYFGPGTRLTVT.

This chain connects TRBV29-1 to TRBJ1-1; D call uncertain. Trimming stripped 7 bases from V and 3 bases from J, with 12 bases between. The germline V gene has CDR1 SQVTM and CDR2 ANQGSEA. This CDR3 contains 12 residues. CDR3 amino acids: CSATPSDTEAFF. In DNA form, the CDR3 reads TGCAGCGCCACGCCTAGCGACACTGAAGCTTTCTTT.